This entry describes one T cell receptor beta chain. What it binds is unknown. Germline CDR1 reads DFQATT; CDR2 reads SNEGSKA (reference sequence). V trimming: 3 bases; J trimming: 1 base; junction bases outside the gene matches: 9. The CDR3 is 16 residues long. The sample originates from a study of T cell responses to AZD1222 COVID-19 vaccine. The assay was immunoSEQ multiplex PCR, and TCRdb's table has in-frame clones only and misses some. Counted here are approximately 84,000 clones, around 90% occurring once; the ten biggest clones make up over 2%. Overall study results and limits: Baseline seropositivity characterized only 5 or 6 AZD1222 recipients. Clonal diversity may have been underestimated, and the donors were mostly white British, with more females than males. Reportedly, nearly half the spike-specific TCRs target unmutated variant regions. Mapped onto spike, vaccine-associated CD4 TCRs spanned it and were dominant at 160-218 and 743-854.

This sample comprised peripheral blood, obtained on day 0 of AZD1222 vaccination. The clonotype comes from an adult in good health. The rearrangement joins TRBV20-1 to TRBJ1-5; 7 positions match TRBD1. The DNA for the CDR3 is TGCAGTGCTAGTAAGACAGGGATCCTAAGCAATCAGCCCCAGCATTTT. It is translated as CSASKTGILSNQPQHF.